A selection of T cell receptor beta chains follows, all from one sample in a study of control samples from healthy donors and cancer patients. The protocol was immunoSEQ multiplex PCR, while the TCRdb copy is restricted to in-frame clones and leaves out a portion. This sample has 150,000 to 200,000 clones, with 90% to 95% found just once. Sequencing was carried out using blood. All receptors come from a woman in her thirties or forties in good health. CDR3s leave out the opening cysteine and the closing phenylalanine or tryptophan.

V gene	J gene	CDR3 protein
TRBV27	TRBJ2-7	ASSFLGPSYEQY
TRBV4-3	TRBJ2-2	ASSQDPGKGGGPTGELF
TRBV7-2	TRBJ1-5	ASSLNPGGSSNQPQH
TRBV2	TRBJ2-7	ASSPDRGSYEQY
TRBV7-9	TRBJ2-2	ASSVSGPTNTGELF
TRBV6-5	TRBJ2-3	ASSYVQGKTDTQY
TRBV7-8	TRBJ2-1	ASSAILAVSSYNEQF
TRBV5-4	TRBJ2-3	ASSLASGVTDTQY
TRBV15	TRBJ1-2	ATSRDYTSNYGYT
TRBV7-9	TRBJ2-2	ASSLETGELF
TRBV30	TRBJ1-1	AWSLLEGGTEAF
TRBV5-1	TRBJ2-7	ASSSKTSGSSYEQY
TRBV4-3	TRBJ2-7	ASSQERGGREIEQY
TRBV5-6	TRBJ2-5	ASSLRSGGGKETQY
TRBV11-1	TRBJ1-2	ASSLTRDYGYT
TRBV20-1	TRBJ2-7	SASGRGGLYEQY
TRBV9	TRBJ1-4	ASSLRQGFNEKLF
TRBV7-3	TRBJ1-6	ASSLGGPPNSPLH
TRBV5-1	TRBJ2-3	ASSPSGGQADTQY
TRBV5-1	TRBJ2-3	ASSWGDSTDTQY
TRBV18	TRBJ1-6	ASSLSRDNSPLH
TRBV21-1	TRBJ1-3	APVVSSGNTIY
TRBV5-6	TRBJ2-7	ASSLAAGDEQY
TRBV29-1	TRBJ2-6	SVITIWDGSGKGANVLT
TRBV6-5	TRBJ1-1	ASYRAARWAEAF
TRBV30	TRBJ1-6	AWKRTFVDSNSPLH
TRBV11-2	TRBJ2-7	ASSLVQGGSYEQY
TRBV4-1	TRBJ1-5	ASSQVDGNQPQH
TRBV18	TRBJ2-2	ASSTRNEREINVGELF